Included here is one T cell receptor (beta chain) sequence, with context. Its antigen is currently unknown. This entry comes from a study of T cells after yellow fever vaccination. On the study more broadly: Some fractions had low cell numbers, and these were prepared with SMART-Seq v4 Ultra Low Input.

The CDR3 length is 14 residues. The germline CDR1 and CDR2 sequences are LNHDA and SQIVND (reference sequence). Trimming pared 2 bases from V and 6 bases from J, leaving 11 bases between. Study-wide results and caveats: Weaker overall, the secondary response nonetheless peaked faster (day 5 versus 15). A small share of clonotypes appeared in both CD4 and CD8 compartments.

5'RACE template switching added a universal primer site and UMIs to TCR cDNA. TCRdb reprocessed the 5' RACE reads via MiXCR and lists one record per CDR3 protein. The table lists about 73,000 distinct CDR3 sequences, 7.5% to 8% of them singletons. This clonotype was obtained from a man aged 25-40 years who received the YFV17D yellow fever vaccine. Source: CD8+ T cells sorted from PBMCs, taken on the day of the yellow fever booster vaccination. The chain couples TRBV19 to TRBJ2-1; a possible D gene is TRBD1 (6 bases). The CDR3 DNA reads as TGTGCCAGTAGTATAACAGGGTCGGTCAATGAGCAGTTCTTC. Translation: CASSITGSVNEQFF. Based on the CDR3 plus reference TRBV19 and TRBJ2-1, the full variable domain is DGGITQSPKYLFRKEGQNVTLSCEQNLNHDAMYWYRQDPGQGLRLIYYSQIVNDFQKGDIAEGYSVSREKKESFPLTVTSAQKNPTAFYLCASSITGSVNEQFFGPGTRLTVL.